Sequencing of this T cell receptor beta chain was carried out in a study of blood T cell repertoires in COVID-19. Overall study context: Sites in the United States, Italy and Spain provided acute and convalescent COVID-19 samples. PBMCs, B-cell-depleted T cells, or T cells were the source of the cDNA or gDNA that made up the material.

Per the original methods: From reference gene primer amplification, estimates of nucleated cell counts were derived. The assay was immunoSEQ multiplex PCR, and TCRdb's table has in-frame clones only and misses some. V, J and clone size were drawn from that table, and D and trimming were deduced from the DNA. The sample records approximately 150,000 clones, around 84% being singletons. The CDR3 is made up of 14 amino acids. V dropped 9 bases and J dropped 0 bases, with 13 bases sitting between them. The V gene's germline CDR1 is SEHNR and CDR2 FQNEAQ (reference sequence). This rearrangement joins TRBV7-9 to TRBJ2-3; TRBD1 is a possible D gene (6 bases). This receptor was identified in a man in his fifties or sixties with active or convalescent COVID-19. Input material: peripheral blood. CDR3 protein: CASFTGSSTDTQYF. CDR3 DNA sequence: TGTGCCAGTTTCACAGGGTCTAGCACAGATACGCAGTATTTT.